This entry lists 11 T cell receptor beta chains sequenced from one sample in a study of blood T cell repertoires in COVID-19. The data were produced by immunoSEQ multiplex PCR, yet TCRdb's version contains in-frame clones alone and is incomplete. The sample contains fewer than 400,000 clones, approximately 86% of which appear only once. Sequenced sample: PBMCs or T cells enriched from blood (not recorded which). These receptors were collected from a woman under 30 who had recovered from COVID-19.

The CDR3 here is CAISGRLNEKLFF. Here the CDR3 DNA reads TGTGCCATCAGTGGGCGGCTTAATGAAAAACTGTTTTTT. The rearrangement links TRBV10-3 to TRBJ1-4, with D hard to call. The CDR3 extends over 13 amino acids. Germline V CDR1 and CDR2: ENHRY, SYGVKD. Trimming removed 4 bases at V and 4 bases at J, with 7 bases between.

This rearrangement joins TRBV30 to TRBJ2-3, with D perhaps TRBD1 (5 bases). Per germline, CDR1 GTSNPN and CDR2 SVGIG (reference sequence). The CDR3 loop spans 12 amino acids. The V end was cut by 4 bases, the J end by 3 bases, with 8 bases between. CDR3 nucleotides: TGTGCCTGGAATGCAGGGACAGATACGCAGTATTTT. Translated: CAWNAGTDTQYF.

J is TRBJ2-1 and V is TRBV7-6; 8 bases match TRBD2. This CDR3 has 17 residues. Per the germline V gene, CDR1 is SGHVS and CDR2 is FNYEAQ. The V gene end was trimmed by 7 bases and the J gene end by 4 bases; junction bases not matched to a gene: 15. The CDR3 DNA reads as TGTGCCAGCACCTTCGGTGTTGAAAGCGGGAGATACAATGAGCAGTTCTTC. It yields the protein CASTFGVESGRYNEQFF.

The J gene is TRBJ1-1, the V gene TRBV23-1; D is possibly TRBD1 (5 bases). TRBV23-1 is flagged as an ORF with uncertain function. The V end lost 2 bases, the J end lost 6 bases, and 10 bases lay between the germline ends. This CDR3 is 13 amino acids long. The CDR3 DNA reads TGCGCCAGCAGTCAACCCCCGGGGGCTGAAGCTTTCTTT. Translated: CASSQPPGAEAFF.

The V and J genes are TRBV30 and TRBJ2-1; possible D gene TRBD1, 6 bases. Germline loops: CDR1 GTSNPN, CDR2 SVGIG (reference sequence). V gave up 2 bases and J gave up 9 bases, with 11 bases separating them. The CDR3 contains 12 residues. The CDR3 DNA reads TGTGCCTGGAGTTACAGGGCGGGTGAGCAGTTCTTC. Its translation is CAWSYRAGEQFF.

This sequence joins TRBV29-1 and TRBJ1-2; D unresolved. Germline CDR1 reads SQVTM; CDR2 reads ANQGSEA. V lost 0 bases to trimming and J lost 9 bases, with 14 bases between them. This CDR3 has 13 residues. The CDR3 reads CSVEDLREARYTF. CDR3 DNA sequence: TGCAGCGTTGAAGATCTTCGGGAAGCCCGCTACACCTTC.

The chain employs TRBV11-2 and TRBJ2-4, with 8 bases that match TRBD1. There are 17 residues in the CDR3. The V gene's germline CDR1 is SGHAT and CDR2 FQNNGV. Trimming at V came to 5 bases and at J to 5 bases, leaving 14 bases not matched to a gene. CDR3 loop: CASSARDRQHYENIQYF. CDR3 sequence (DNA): TGTGCCAGCAGCGCCCGGGACAGGCAACATTATGAAAACATTCAGTACTTC.

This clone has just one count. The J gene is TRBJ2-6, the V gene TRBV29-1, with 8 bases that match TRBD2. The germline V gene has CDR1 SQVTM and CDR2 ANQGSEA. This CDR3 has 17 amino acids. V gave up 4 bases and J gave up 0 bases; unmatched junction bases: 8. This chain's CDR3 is CSVVFTGGGSGANVLTF. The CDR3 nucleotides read TGCAGCGTTGTCTTCACGGGGGGGGGCTCTGGGGCCAACGTCCTGACTTTC.

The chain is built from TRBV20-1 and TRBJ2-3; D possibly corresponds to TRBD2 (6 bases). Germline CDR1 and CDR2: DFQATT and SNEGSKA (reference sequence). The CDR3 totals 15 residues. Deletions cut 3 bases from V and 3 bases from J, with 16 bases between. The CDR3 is CSASEGLGITDTQYF. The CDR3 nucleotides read TGCAGTGCTAGTGAGGGACTCGGGATTACAGATACGCAGTATTTT.

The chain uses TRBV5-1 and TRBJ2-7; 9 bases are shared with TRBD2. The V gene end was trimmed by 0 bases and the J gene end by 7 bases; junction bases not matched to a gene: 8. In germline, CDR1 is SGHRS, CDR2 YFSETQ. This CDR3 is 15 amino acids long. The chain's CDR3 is CASSLEASGVGEQYF. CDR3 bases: TGCGCCAGCAGCTTGGAGGCTAGCGGGGTGGGAGAGCAGTACTTC.

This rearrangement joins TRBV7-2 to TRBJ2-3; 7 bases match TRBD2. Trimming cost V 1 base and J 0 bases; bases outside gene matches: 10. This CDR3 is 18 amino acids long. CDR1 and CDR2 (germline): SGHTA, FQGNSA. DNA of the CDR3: TGTGCCAGCAGCTTAGTTTTATCGGGGGAGGGAAGCACAGATACGCAGTATTTT. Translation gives CASSLVLSGEGSTDTQYF.